In this sample, the clone carrying this T cell receptor (beta chain) turned up a few times. Its antigen is as yet unknown. The data stem from a study of post-analysis software for immune sequencing data. Notes on the study in general: Comparison with controls showed significantly lower normalized Chao1 diversity in multiple sclerosis patients. Higher frequency in patients than in controls was seen for about five TRBV segments, with TRBV5-6, TRBV5-1 and TRBV20-1 among them.

This CDR3 comprises 14 residues. V lost 7 bases and J lost 11; bases outside the gene matches: 16. Incorporated into the TCR beta cDNA libraries were unique molecular identifiers, which served to reduce PCR and sequencing biases. TCRdb ran MiXCR on the PCR reads and lists one entry per CDR3 protein. Of approximately 770,000 distinct CDR3 sequences listed, about 43% were seen once; the top ten hold over 4.5%. The sequence was obtained from a girl aged 5 to 17 with multiple sclerosis. The chain is built from TRBV12-3 or TRBV12-4 and TRBJ2-5; TRBD1 aligns across 7 bases. Input material: blood. The DNA of the CDR3 is TGTGCCAGCAACCTTGGACAGGAGGAGGTGGAGCAGTACTTC. This encodes CASNLGQEEVEQYF.